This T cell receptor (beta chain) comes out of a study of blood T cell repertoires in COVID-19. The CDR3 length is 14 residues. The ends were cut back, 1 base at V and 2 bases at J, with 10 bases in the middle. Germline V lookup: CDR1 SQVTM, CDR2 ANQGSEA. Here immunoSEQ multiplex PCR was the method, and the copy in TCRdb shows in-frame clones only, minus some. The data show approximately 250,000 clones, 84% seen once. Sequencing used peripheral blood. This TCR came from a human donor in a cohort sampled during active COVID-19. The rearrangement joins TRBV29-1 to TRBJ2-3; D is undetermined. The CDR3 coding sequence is TGCAGCGTTGAAGCCGACTTATACACAGATACGCAGTATTTT. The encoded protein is CSVEADLYTDTQYF.